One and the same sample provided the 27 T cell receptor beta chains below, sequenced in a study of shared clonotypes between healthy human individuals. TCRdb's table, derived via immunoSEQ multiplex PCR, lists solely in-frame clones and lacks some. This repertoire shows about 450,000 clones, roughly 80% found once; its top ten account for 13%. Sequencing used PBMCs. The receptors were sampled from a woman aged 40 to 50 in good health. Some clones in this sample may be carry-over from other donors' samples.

CDR3 amino acids: CASSSLVPETQYF. Here the CDR3 DNA reads TGTGCCAGCAGTTCTCTGGTTCCGGAGACCCAGTACTTC. This sequence joins TRBV28 and TRBJ2-5, with no clear D. V lost 4 bases and J lost 5, with 11 bases in between. Germline V gene data show CDR1 as MDHEN and CDR2 as SYDVKM. The CDR3 has 13 residues.

The CDR3 DNA reads TGTGCCAGCAGCCCGGCGCTAGGCGGTTACGAGCAGTACTTC. Translated: CASSPALGGYEQYF. The chain has TRBV7-8 and TRBJ2-7; D is uncertain. The ends were cut back, 5 bases at V and 4 bases at J, with 15 bases in the middle. Germline loops: CDR1 SGHVS, CDR2 FQNEAQ. CDR3 length: 14 amino acids.

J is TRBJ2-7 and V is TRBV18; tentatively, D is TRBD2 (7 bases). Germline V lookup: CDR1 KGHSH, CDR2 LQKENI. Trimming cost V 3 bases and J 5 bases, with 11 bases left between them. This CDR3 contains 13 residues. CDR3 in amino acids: CASSPGGADEQYF. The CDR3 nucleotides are TGTGCCAGCTCACCGGGGGGGGCTGACGAGCAGTACTTC.

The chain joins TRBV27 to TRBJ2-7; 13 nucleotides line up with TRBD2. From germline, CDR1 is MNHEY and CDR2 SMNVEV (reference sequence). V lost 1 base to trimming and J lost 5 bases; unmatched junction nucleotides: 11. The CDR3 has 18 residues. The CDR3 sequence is CASSLLPPATSGRHEQYF. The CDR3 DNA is TGTGCCAGCAGTTTATTGCCCCCCGCGACTAGCGGGAGGCACGAGCAGTACTTC.

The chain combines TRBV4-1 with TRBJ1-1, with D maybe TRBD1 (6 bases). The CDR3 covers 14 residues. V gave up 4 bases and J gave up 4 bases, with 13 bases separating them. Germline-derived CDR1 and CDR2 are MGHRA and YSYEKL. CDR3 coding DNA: TGCGCCAGCAGCCGAACAGGGCGGGTCACTGAAGCTTTCTTT. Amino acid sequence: CASSRTGRVTEAFF.

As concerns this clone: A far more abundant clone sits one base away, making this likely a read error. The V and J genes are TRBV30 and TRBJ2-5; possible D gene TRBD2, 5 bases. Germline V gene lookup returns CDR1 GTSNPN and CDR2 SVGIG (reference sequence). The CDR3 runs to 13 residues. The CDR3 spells CAWSYSAQEAQYF. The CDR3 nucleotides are TGTGCCTGGAGTTATAGCGCCCAAGAGGCCCAGTACTTC.

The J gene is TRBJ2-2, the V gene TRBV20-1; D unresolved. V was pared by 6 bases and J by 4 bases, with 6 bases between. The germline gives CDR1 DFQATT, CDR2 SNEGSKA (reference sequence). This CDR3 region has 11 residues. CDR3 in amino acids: CSAQITGELFF. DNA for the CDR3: TGCAGTGCGCAGATCACCGGGGAGCTGTTTTTT.

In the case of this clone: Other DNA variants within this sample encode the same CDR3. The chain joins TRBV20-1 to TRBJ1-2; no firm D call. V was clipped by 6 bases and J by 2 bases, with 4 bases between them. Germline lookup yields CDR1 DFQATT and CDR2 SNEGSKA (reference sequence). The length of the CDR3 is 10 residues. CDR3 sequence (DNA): TGCAGTGCCCAGAACTATGGCTACACCTTC. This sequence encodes CSAQNYGYTF.

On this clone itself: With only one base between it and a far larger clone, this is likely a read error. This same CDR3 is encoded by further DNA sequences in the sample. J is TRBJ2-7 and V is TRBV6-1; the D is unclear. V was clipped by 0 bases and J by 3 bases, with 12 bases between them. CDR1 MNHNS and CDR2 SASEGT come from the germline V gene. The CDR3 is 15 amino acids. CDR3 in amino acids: CASSEAAYYIYEQYF. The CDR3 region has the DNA TGTGCCAGCAGTGAAGCAGCTTATTATATCTACGAGCAGTACTTC.

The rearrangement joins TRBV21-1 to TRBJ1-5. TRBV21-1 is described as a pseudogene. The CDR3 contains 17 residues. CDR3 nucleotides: TGTGCCAGCAGCGAAACGGTCCAGAAGAATAGCAATCAGCCCCAGCATTTT. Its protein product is CASSETVQKNSNQPQHF.

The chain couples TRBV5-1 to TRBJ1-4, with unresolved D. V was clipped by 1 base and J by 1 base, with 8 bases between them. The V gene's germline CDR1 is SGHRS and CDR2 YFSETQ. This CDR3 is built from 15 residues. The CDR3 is CASSLLTGTNEKLFF. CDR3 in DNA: TGCGCCAGCAGCTTGTTAACGGGAACTAATGAAAAACTGTTTTTT.

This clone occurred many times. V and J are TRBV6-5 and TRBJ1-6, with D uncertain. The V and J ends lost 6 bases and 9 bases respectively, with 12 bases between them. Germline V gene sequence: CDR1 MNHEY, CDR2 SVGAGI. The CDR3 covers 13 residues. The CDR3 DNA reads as TGTGCCAGCAGCCTCGGGCCCTTTTCACCCCTCCACTTT. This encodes CASSLGPFSPLHF.

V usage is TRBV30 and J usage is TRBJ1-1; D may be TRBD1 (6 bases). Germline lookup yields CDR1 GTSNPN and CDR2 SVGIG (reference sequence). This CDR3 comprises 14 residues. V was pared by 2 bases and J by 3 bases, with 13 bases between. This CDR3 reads CAWSLTGAHTEAFF. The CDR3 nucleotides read TGTGCCTGGAGTCTAACGGGGGCCCACACTGAAGCTTTCTTT.

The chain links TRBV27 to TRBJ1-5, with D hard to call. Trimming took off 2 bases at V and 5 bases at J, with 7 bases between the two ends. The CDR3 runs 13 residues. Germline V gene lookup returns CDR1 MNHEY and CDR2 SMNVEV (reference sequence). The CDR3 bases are TGTGCCAGCAGTTTAGGACCCTATCAGCCCCAGCATTTT. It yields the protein CASSLGPYQPQHF.

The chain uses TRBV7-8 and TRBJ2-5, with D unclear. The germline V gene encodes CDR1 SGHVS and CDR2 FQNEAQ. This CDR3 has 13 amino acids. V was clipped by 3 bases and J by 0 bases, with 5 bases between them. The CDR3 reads CASSLGNQETQYF. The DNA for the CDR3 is TGTGCCAGCAGCTTGGGCAACCAAGAGACCCAGTACTTC.

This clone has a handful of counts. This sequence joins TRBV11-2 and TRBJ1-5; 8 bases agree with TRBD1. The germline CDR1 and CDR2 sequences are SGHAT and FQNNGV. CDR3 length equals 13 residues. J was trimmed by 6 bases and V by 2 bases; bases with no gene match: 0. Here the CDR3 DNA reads TGTGCCAGCAGCTTAACAGGGGGTCAGCCCCAGCATTTT. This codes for CASSLTGGQPQHF.

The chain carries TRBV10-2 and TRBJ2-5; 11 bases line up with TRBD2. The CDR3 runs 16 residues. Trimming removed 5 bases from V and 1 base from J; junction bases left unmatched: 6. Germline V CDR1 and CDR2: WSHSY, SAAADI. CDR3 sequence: CASSNKLAGAQETQYF. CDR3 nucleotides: TGCGCCAGCAGTAATAAACTAGCGGGAGCCCAAGAGACCCAGTACTTC.

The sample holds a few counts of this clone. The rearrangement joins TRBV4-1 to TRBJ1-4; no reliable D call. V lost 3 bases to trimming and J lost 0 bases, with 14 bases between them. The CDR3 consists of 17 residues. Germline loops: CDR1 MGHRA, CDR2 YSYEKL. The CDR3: CASSQLDLIATNEKLFF. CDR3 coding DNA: TGCGCCAGCAGCCAGCTCGACCTTATTGCAACTAATGAAAAACTGTTTTTT.

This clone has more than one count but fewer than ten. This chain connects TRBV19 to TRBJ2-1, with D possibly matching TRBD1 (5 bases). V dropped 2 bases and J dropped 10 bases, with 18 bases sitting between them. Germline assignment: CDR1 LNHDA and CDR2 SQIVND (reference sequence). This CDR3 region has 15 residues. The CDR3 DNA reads TGTGCCAGTAGTATACGAAGGACATACAATGAAGAGCAGTTCTTC. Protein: CASSIRRTYNEEQFF.

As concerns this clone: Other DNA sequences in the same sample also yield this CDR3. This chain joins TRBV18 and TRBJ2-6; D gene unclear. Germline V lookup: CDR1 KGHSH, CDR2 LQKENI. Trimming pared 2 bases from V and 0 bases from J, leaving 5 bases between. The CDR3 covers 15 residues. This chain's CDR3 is CASSPLGSGANVLTF. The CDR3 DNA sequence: TGTGCCAGCTCACCATTGGGCTCTGGGGCCAACGTCCTGACTTTC. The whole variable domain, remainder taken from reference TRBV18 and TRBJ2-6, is NAGVMQNPRHLVRRRGQEARLRCSPMKGHSHVYWYRQLPEEGLKFMVYLQKENIIDESGMPKERFSAEFPKEGPSILRIQQVVRGDSAAYFCASSPLGSGANVLTFGAGSRLTVL.

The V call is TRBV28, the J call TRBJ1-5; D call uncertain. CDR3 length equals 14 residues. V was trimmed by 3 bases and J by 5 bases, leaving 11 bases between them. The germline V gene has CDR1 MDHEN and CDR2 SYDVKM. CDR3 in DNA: TGTGCCAGCAGTTTGCGGAATCGCGATCAGCCCCAGCATTTT. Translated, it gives CASSLRNRDQPQHF.

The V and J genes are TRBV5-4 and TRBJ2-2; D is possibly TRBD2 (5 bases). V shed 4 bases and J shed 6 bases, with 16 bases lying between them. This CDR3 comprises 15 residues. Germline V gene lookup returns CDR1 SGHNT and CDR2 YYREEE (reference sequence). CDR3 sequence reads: CASSPAAGTSGELFF. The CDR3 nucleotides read TGTGCCAGCAGCCCAGCGGCAGGAACGTCCGGGGAGCTGTTTTTT.

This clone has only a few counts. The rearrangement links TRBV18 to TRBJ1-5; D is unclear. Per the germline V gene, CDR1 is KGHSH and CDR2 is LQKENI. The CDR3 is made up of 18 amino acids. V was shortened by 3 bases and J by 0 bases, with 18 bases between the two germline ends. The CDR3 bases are TGTGCCAGCTCACCGGCTGGGTTAAGGCTAAGTAGCAATCAGCCCCAGCATTTT. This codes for CASSPAGLRLSSNQPQHF.

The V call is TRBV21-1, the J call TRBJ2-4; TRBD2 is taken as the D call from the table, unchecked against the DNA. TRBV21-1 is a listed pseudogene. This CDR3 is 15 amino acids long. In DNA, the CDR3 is TGTGCCAGCAGTATGGCTAGCCTAGCCAAAAACATTCAGTACTTC. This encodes CASSMASLAKNIQYF.

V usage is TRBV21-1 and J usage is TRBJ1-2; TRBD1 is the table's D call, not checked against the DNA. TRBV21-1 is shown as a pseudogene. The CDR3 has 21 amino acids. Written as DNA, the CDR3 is TGTGCCAGCAGCATGGCCCTAACATGGACATACGCACCGGGACAGGGATTTGGCTACACCTTC. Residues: CASSMALTWTYAPGQGFGYTF.

CDR3 coding DNA: TGTGCCAGCAGCCGCCTAAGGGAGGTCTCTGAAGCTTTCTTT. This gives the protein CASSRLREVSEAFF. V is TRBV7-6 and J is TRBJ1-1; D unresolved. The CDR3 sequence is 14 residues long. Trimming cost V 5 bases and J 6 bases, with 16 bases left between them. Germline-derived CDR1 and CDR2 are SGHVS and FNYEAQ. The complete variable domain, with remaining parts taken from reference TRBV7-6 and TRBJ1-1, reads GAGVSQSPRYKVTKRGQDVALRCDPISGHVSLYWYRQALGQGPEFLTYFNYEAQQDKSGLPNDRFSAERPEGSISTLTIQRTEQRDSAMYRCASSRLREVSEAFFGQGTRLTVV.

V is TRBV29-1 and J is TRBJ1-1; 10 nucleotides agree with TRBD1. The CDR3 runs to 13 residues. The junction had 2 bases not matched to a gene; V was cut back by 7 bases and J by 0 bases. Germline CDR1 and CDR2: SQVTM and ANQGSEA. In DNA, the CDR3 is TGCAGCGGGGGACAGGGGCTGAACACTGAAGCTTTCTTT. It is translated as CSGGQGLNTEAFF.